Below, 8 T cell receptor beta chains from the same sample are listed, as sequenced in a study of T cell repertoires in aging, cancer and after chemotherapy. TCR beta rearrangements were amplified from peripheral blood genomic DNA. Rearranged V-D-J TRB sequences were amplified with a mixed TRB-A/B primer pool. Each CDR3 protein is one row after TCRdb ran MiXCR on the multiplex PCR reads. The sample carries about 17,000 distinct CDR3 sequences, roughly half recorded once. Material: blood. Every receptor here comes from a human donor in good health.

The rearrangement uses TRBV10-3 and TRBJ2-7; 10 bases fit TRBD2. From germline, CDR1 is ENHRY and CDR2 SYGVKD. V was clipped by 4 bases and J by 5 bases; unmatched bases: 2. This CDR3 region has 13 residues. CDR3: CAISVTSGDEQYF. CDR3 nucleotides: TGTGCCATCAGTGTAACTAGCGGGGACGAGCAGTACTTC.

This clonotype was detected only a few times. The V call is TRBV6-5, the J call TRBJ1-2; D is ambiguous. The CDR3 has 16 amino acids. Germline V lookup: CDR1 MNHEY, CDR2 SVGAGI. Trimming took off 0 bases at V and 2 bases at J, with 13 bases between the two ends. The CDR3 loop reads CASSYSLGLSNYGYTF. The CDR3 bases are TGTGCCAGCAGTTACTCGTTAGGGTTGTCGAACTATGGCTACACCTTC.

This clonotype was detected a few times. J is TRBJ2-1 and V is TRBV5-4; perhaps TRBD2 as D (5 bases). There are 14 residues in the CDR3. Germline-derived CDR1 and CDR2 are SGHNT and YYREEE (reference sequence). Trimming cost V 1 base and J 6 bases, with 11 bases left between them. In nucleotides, the CDR3 is TGTGCCAGCAGCTTGCGAGCGGAGATCAATGAGCAGTTCTTC. This codes for CASSLRAEINEQFF.

J is TRBJ2-5 and V is TRBV5-4; 7 positions agree with TRBD2. The germline V gene has CDR1 SGHNT and CDR2 YYREEE (reference sequence). After removal of 3 bases from V and 4 bases from J, the junction contained 9 bases not matched to a gene. The CDR3 is 15 amino acids. The CDR3 DNA reads as TGTGCCAGCAGCTCCCTAGGACTAGGAGGAGAGACCCAGTACTTC. It yields the protein CASSSLGLGGETQYF.

The chain has TRBV5-6 and TRBJ2-5; 9 bases line up with TRBD1. V shed 5 bases, J shed 3 bases, and the junction held 8 bases outside the gene matches. The germline CDR1 and CDR2 sequences are SGHDT and YYEEEE. CDR3 length: 15 amino acids. The chain's CDR3 is CASRPTGGREETQYF. In DNA, the CDR3 is TGTGCCAGCAGGCCAACAGGGGGCCGGGAAGAGACCCAGTACTTC.

This clonotype was found a few times. This chain joins TRBV5-5 and TRBJ2-7, with TRBD1 matching 11 bases. The germline CDR1 and CDR2 sequences are SGHKS and YYEKEE (reference sequence). The J segment lost 3 bases and the V segment lost 4 bases, leaving 3 bases of the junction unmatched. The CDR3 sequence is 14 residues long. The CDR3 protein is CASSGGQGDYEQYF. The CDR3 nucleotides are TGTGCCAGCAGCGGGGGACAGGGGGACTACGAGCAGTACTTC.

This clonotype came up a few times. The CDR3 protein is CAWSNGTGREKLFF. Written as DNA, the CDR3 is TGTGCCTGGAGTAATGGGACGGGCCGCGAAAAACTGTTTTTT. The V call is TRBV30, the J call TRBJ1-4, with D perhaps matching TRBD1 (5 bases). V was pared by 2 bases and J by 8 bases, with 15 bases between. Looked up from germline, CDR1 is GTSNPN and CDR2 is SVGIG (reference sequence). This CDR3 has 14 amino acids.

The chain combines TRBV27 with TRBJ2-7; D perhaps matches TRBD1 (6 bases). The length of the CDR3 is 13 residues. V lost 7 bases and J lost 6, with 16 bases in between. Germline loops: CDR1 MNHEY, CDR2 SMNVEV (reference sequence). As DNA, the CDR3 is TGTGCCAGCAAAGATTCAGGGGTCGGCGAGCAGTACTTC. Translating gives CASKDSGVGEQYF.